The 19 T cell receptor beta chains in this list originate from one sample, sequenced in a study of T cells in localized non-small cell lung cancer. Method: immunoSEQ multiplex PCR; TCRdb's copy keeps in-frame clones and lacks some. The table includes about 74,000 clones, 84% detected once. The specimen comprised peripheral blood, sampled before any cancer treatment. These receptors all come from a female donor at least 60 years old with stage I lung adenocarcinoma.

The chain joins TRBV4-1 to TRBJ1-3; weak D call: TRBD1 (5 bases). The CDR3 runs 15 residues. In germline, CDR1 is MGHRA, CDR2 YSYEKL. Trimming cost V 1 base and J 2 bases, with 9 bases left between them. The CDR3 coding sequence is TGCGCCAGCAGCCAAGGTCCAGGGACTGGAAACACCATATATTTT. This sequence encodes CASSQGPGTGNTIYF.

CDR3 sequence reads: CASSMQGGTEAFF. CDR3 nucleotides: TGTGCCAGTAGTATGCAGGGTGGCACTGAAGCTTTCTTT. This chain uses TRBV19 with TRBJ1-1; a weak D match, TRBD1 (5 bases). The germline gives CDR1 LNHDA, CDR2 SQIVND (reference sequence). Trimming removed 3 bases from V and 4 bases from J, with 9 bases in between. The CDR3 covers 13 residues.

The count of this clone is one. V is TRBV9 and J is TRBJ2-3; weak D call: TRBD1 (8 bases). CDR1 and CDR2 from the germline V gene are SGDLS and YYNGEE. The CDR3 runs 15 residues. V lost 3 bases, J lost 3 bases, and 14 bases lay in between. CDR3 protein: CASSATGGVTDTQYF. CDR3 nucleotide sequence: TGTGCCAGCAGCGCAACAGGGGGGGTTACAGATACGCAGTATTTT. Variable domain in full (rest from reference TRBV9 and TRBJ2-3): DSGVTQTPKHLITATGQRVTLRCSPRSGDLSVYWYQQSLDQGLQFLIQYYNGEERAKGNILERFSAQQFPDLHSELNLSSLELGDSALYFCASSATGGVTDTQYFGPGTRLTVL.

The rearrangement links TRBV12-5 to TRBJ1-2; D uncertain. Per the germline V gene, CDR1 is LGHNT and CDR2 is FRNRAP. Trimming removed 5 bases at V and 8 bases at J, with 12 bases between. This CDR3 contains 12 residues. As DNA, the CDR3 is TGTGCTAGTGGTGTAACCGGGCTCGGCTACACCTTC. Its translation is CASGVTGLGYTF.

The CDR3 loop is CASSKNRDSAYNEQFF. CDR3 nucleotide sequence: TGTGCCAGCAGTAAAAACCGGGACTCGGCATACAATGAGCAGTTCTTC. This sequence joins TRBV2 and TRBJ2-1, with D maybe TRBD2 (6 bases). The length of the CDR3 is 16 residues. V lost 5 bases and J 4 bases, leaving 18 bases between the germline ends. CDR1 is SNHLY and CDR2 is FYNNEI in the germline V gene.

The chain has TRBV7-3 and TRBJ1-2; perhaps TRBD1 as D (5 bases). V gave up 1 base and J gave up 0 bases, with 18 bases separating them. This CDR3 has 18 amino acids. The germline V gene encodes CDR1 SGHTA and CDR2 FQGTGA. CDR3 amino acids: CASSLIGGTLWSNYGYTF. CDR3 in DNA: TGTGCCAGCAGCTTAATTGGGGGGACGCTTTGGTCTAACTATGGCTACACCTTC. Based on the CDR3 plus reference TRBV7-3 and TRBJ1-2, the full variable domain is GAGVSQTPSNKVTEKGKYVELRCDPISGHTALYWYRQSLGQGPEFLIYFQGTGAADDSGLPNDRFFAVRPEGSVSTLKIQRTERGDSAVYLCASSLIGGTLWSNYGYTFGSGTRLTVV.

CDR3 sequence: CASSQSGGGYGYTF. DNA for the CDR3: TGTGCCAGCAGCCAATCGGGGGGGGGCTATGGCTACACCTTC. This rearrangement joins TRBV4-2 to TRBJ1-2; a possible D gene is TRBD1 (5 bases). From germline, CDR1 is LGHNA and CDR2 YNFKEQ. The V and J ends lost 2 bases and 4 bases respectively, with 11 bases between them. The CDR3 has 14 amino acids.

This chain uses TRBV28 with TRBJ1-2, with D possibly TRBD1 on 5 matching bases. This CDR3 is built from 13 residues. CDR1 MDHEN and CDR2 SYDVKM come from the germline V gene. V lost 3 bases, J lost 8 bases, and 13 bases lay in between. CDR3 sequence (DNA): TGTGCCAGCAGTTTCCCCGGGGGGAAAGGCTACACCTTC. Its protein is CASSFPGGKGYTF.

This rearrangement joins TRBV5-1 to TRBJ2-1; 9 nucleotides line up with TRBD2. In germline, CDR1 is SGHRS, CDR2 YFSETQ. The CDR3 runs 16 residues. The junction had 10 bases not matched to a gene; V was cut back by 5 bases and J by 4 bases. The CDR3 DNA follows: TGCGCCAGCAGGTCTGGAAGCGGGAGGTCGTACAATGAGCAGTTCTTC. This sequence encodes CASRSGSGRSYNEQFF.

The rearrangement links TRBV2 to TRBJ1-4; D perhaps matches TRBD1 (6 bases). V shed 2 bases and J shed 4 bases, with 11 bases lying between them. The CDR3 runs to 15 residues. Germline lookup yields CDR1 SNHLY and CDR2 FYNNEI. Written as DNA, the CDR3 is TGTGCCAGCAGTGAATATGGGGGGCGTAATGAAAAACTGTTTTTT. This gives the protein CASSEYGGRNEKLFF. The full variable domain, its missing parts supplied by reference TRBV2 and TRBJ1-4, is EPEVTQTPSHQVTQMGQEVILRCVPISNHLYFYWYRQILGQKVEFLVSFYNNEISEKSEIFDDQFSVERPDGSNFTLKIRSTKLEDSAMYFCASSEYGGRNEKLFFGSGTQLSVL.

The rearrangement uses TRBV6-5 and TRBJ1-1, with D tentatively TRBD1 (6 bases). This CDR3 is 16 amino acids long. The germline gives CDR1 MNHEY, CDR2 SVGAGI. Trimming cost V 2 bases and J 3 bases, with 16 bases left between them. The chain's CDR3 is CASSYRGGLGYTEAFF. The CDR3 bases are TGTGCCAGCAGTTACAGGGGGGGCCTGGGCTACACTGAAGCTTTCTTT.

CDR3 in amino acids: CASGPSEEAGGQYF. CDR3 DNA: TGTGCTAGTGGTCCATCGGAAGAAGCGGGGGGCCAGTATTTT. This rearrangement joins TRBV12-5 to TRBJ2-3, with 9 bases lining up with TRBD2. The CDR3 covers 14 residues. The J segment lost 12 bases and the V segment lost 5 bases, leaving 12 bases of the junction unmatched. Germline V lookup: CDR1 LGHNT, CDR2 FRNRAP.

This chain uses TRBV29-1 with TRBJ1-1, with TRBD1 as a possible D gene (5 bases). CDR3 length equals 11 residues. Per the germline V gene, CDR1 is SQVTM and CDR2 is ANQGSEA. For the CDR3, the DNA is TGCAGTGGGGAGGGGATCACTGAAGCTTTCTTT. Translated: CSGEGITEAFF.

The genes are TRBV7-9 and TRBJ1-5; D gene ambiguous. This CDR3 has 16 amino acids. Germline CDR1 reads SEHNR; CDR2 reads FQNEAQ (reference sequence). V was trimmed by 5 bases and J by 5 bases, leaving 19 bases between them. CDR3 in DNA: TGTGCCAGCAGCCCGTACTTCGCGGGTCGGGATCAGCCCCAGCATTTT. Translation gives CASSPYFAGRDQPQHF. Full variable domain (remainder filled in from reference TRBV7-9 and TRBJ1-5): DTGVSQNPRHKITKRGQNVTFRCDPISEHNRLYWYRQTLGQGPEFLTYFQNEAQLEKSRLLSDRFSAERPKGSFSTLEIQRTEQGDSAMYLCASSPYFAGRDQPQHFGDGTRLSIL.

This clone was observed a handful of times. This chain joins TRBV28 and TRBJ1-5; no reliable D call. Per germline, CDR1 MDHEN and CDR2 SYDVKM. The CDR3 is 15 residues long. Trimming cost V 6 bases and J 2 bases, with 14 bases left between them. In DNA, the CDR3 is TGTGCCAGCAGCCCCCTAAGTCCCGGCAATCAGCCCCAGCATTTT. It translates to CASSPLSPGNQPQHF.

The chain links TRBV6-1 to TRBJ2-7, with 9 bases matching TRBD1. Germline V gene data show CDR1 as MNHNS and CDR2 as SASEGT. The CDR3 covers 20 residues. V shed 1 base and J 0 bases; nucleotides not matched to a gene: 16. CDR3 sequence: CASSEVMRGQGPPSSYEQYF. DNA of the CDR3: TGTGCCAGCAGTGAAGTAATGCGGGGACAGGGACCCCCTAGCTCCTACGAGCAGTACTTC.

In nucleotides, the CDR3 is TGTGCTAGTGGTTTGGGGAGTACGTGGGGGACCGAAGCTTTCTTT. This translates into CASGLGSTWGTEAFF. This sequence joins TRBV12-5 and TRBJ1-1, with TRBD1 as a possible D gene (5 bases). From germline, CDR1 is LGHNT and CDR2 FRNRAP. V was clipped by 1 base and J by 8 bases, with 17 bases between them. The length of the CDR3 is 15 residues.

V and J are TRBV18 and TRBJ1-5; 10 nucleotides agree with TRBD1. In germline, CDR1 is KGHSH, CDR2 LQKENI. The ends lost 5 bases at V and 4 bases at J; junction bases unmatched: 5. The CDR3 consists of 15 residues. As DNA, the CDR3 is TGTGCCAGCTCATCCGGACAGGGGGGTAATCAGCCCCAGCATTTT. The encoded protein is CASSSGQGGNQPQHF.

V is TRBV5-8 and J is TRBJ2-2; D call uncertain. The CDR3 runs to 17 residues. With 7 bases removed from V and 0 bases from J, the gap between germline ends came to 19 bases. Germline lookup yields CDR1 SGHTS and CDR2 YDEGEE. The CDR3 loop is CASEHYQRFANTGELFF. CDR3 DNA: TGTGCCAGCGAGCACTACCAGAGATTCGCGAACACCGGGGAGCTGTTTTTT.